The 14 T cell receptor beta chains listed next were all sequenced from one sample in a study of blood T cell repertoires in COVID-19. Profiled with immunoSEQ multiplex PCR; TCRdb holds only in-frame clones, not every one. The table lists approximately 300,000 clones, approximately 91% of them singletons. Specimen: PBMCs or T cells enriched from blood (not recorded which). All receptors come from a man between 60 and 75 years old who had recovered from COVID-19.

A remark on this clone: Other DNA sequences within the sample encode an identical CDR3. This chain connects TRBV28 to TRBJ2-1; D unresolved. Germline values: CDR1 MDHEN, CDR2 SYDVKM. CDR3 size: 14 residues. V lost 6 bases and J 0 bases, leaving 9 bases between the germline ends. The chain's CDR3 is CASSPTGSYNEQFF. The CDR3 bases are TGTGCCAGCAGCCCGACTGGCTCCTACAATGAGCAGTTCTTC.

The chain uses TRBV19 and TRBJ2-1; 8 bases align to TRBD2. The CDR3 has 13 amino acids. CDR1 and CDR2 from the germline V gene are LNHDA and SQIVND (reference sequence). V was pared by 6 bases and J by 9 bases, with 7 bases of the junction left unmatched. CDR3 sequence (DNA): TGTGCCAGTAGGCGTAGCGGGACCGGTGAGCAGTTCTTC. It yields the protein CASRRSGTGEQFF.

This rearrangement joins TRBV6-2 or TRBV6-3 to TRBJ2-7; 8 bases align to TRBD1. The germline V gene encodes CDR1 MNHEY and CDR2 SVGEGT. The CDR3 is 14 residues long. Trimming removed 2 bases from V and 6 bases from J; junction bases left unmatched: 6. CDR3 nucleotide sequence: TGTGCCAGCAGTTACACTGCAACAGGGGGCGAGCAGTACTTC. Translating it yields CASSYTATGGEQYF.

CDR3 in DNA: TGTGCCAGCAGTTTCTATTCCAGGGAGCAGTACTTC. Its translation: CASSFYSREQYF. The chain uses TRBV12-3 or TRBV12-4 and TRBJ2-7, with D unresolved. The CDR3 is 12 residues long. Trimming took 3 bases from V and 7 from J, leaving 10 bases between them.

This clone was recorded once. CDR3 sequence: CATSDLRPGLAGVGEQFF. The CDR3 DNA sequence: TGTGCCACCAGTGATTTGCGCCCGGGACTAGCGGGAGTCGGTGAGCAGTTCTTC. The chain is built from TRBV24-1 and TRBJ2-1; 14 positions match TRBD2. Per the germline V gene, CDR1 is KGHDR and CDR2 is SFDVKD. This CDR3 spans 18 amino acids. J lost 9 bases, V lost 0 bases, and 9 bases had no gene match.

The chain is built from TRBV18 and TRBJ2-7; 8 nucleotides agree with TRBD1. Losses at the gene ends were 2 bases for V and 3 bases for J; bases not matched to a gene: 0. Germline values: CDR1 KGHSH, CDR2 LQKENI. The CDR3 is made up of 13 amino acids. CDR3 nucleotide sequence: TGTGCCAGCTCACCAGGGACAGGCTACGAGCAGTACTTC. Amino acids: CASSPGTGYEQYF.

The gene calls are TRBV2 and TRBJ1-2, with TRBD1 matching 9 bases. The CDR3 length is 14 residues. CDR1 SNHLY and CDR2 FYNNEI come from the germline V gene. The V and J ends lost 4 bases and 6 bases, in that order; junction bases with no gene match: 6. The CDR3 sequence: CASSGLGTGHGYTF. CDR3 DNA: TGTGCCAGCAGTGGCCTGGGGACAGGGCATGGCTACACCTTC.

The chain has TRBV30 and TRBJ1-2; a possible D gene is TRBD1 (6 bases). The V end lost 4 bases, the J end lost 8 bases, and 20 bases lay between the germline ends. CDR3 length equals 14 residues. CDR1 and CDR2 from the germline V gene are GTSNPN and SVGIG (reference sequence). The CDR3 loop is CAWIISGSGEGYTF. CDR3 DNA sequence: TGTGCCTGGATAATCTCGGGGTCAGGGGAAGGCTACACCTTC.

The chain combines TRBV2 with TRBJ1-1, with D possibly TRBD1 on 5 matching bases. Between the trimmed V and J ends, which lost 8 bases and 5 bases, there was a span of 15 bases. The CDR3 is 13 residues long. Germline V lookup: CDR1 SNHLY, CDR2 FYNNEI. In nucleotides, the CDR3 is TGTGCCAGCGATTTACAGGCCCTAACTGAAGCTTTCTTT. This codes for CASDLQALTEAFF.

The chain combines TRBV28 with TRBJ2-7; D unresolved. The V end lost 7 bases, the J end lost 1 base, and 8 bases lay between the germline ends. This CDR3 has 12 residues. Germline V gives CDR1 MDHEN, CDR2 SYDVKM. CDR3: CASTSSSYEQYF. The CDR3, as DNA: TGTGCCAGCACATCCAGTTCCTACGAGCAGTACTTC.

The chain combines TRBV23-1 with TRBJ2-7; 7 nucleotides align to TRBD2. TRBV23-1 is an ORF, with its function uncertain. J lost 2 bases, V lost 0 bases, and 7 bases had no gene match. The CDR3 is 16 residues long. CDR3 nucleotide sequence: TGCGCCAGCAGTCAATCGAGGAGCGGGAACACCTACGAGCAGTACTTC. Its protein product is CASSQSRSGNTYEQYF.

The rearrangement joins TRBV4-1 to TRBJ2-3, with D possibly TRBD2 on 7 matching bases. The V end lost 0 bases, the J end lost 2 bases, and 18 bases lay between the germline ends. The CDR3 extends over 18 amino acids. Per the germline V gene, CDR1 is MGHRA and CDR2 is YSYEKL. The CDR3 DNA reads TGCGCCAGCAGCCAAGAGGGGGGGGCGGGCCGGTTCACAGATACGCAGTATTTT. Amino acid sequence: CASSQEGGAGRFTDTQYF.

This sequence joins TRBV28 and TRBJ2-5; D is unresolved. There are 12 residues in the CDR3. The germline V gene has CDR1 MDHEN and CDR2 SYDVKM. V was clipped by 8 bases and J by 5 bases, with 12 bases between them. The CDR3 loop is CASGRLRETQYF. CDR3 bases: TGTGCCAGCGGTCGGTTGAGGGAGACCCAGTACTTC.

The rearrangement links TRBV5-1 to TRBJ2-2; TRBD2 aligns across 8 bases. The CDR3 sequence is 17 residues long. The germline V gene has CDR1 SGHRS and CDR2 YFSETQ. V was clipped by 0 bases and J by 7 bases; unmatched bases: 11. CDR3 amino acids: CASSLVFGGRPGGELFF. The CDR3 nucleotides are TGCGCCAGCAGCTTGGTATTTGGCGGGAGGCCAGGCGGGGAGCTGTTTTTT.